The 14 T cell receptor beta chains below all came from one sample that was sequenced in a study of blood T cell repertoires in COVID-19. Assay used: immunoSEQ multiplex PCR; TCRdb lists only in-frame clones, some missing. The table has under 200,000 clones, more than 75% seen once; the top ten hold approximately 5%. The specimen sequenced was peripheral blood. The source is a man younger than 30 with COVID-19, enrolled during active disease.

The rearrangement joins TRBV28 to TRBJ1-5; D is undetermined. The germline V gene encodes CDR1 MDHEN and CDR2 SYDVKM. Trimming stripped 8 bases from V and 5 bases from J, with 10 bases between. The length of the CDR3 is 12 residues. CDR3 protein: CASVAGYQPQHF. CDR3 coding DNA: TGTGCCAGCGTGGCAGGCTATCAGCCCCAGCATTTT.

The chain joins TRBV6-4 to TRBJ1-2, with unresolved D. Deletions cut 7 bases from V and 7 bases from J, with 16 bases between. CDR3 length equals 13 residues. Per germline, CDR1 MRHNA and CDR2 SNTAGT. This chain's CDR3 is CASTPGGKGGYTF. CDR3 nucleotide sequence: TGTGCCAGCACCCCGGGAGGGAAGGGTGGCTACACCTTC.

The chain is built from TRBV9 and TRBJ2-7; 8 positions match TRBD1. Unmatched junction bases numbered 2, after V lost 0 bases and J lost 3 bases. Germline CDR1 is SGDLS and CDR2 is YYNGEE. This CDR3 has 14 residues. The CDR3 bases are TGTGCCAGCAGCGTAGGGACAGGGAACTACGAGCAGTACTTC. Its translation is CASSVGTGNYEQYF. Supplemented by reference TRBV9 and TRBJ2-7, the full variable domain reads DSGVTQTPKHLITATGQRVTLRCSPRSGDLSVYWYQQSLDQGLQFLIQYYNGEERAKGNILERFSAQQFPDLHSELNLSSLELGDSALYFCASSVGTGNYEQYFGPGTRLTVT.

The V call is TRBV3-1 (or the pseudogene TRBV3-2), the J call TRBJ2-1; D unclear. The V end was cut by 1 base, the J end by 8 bases, with 9 bases between. Per germline, CDR1 LGHDT and CDR2 YNNKEL (reference sequence). The CDR3 spans 13 residues. CDR3 loop: CASSQGPSYEQFF. CDR3 in DNA: TGTGCCAGCAGCCAAGGGCCTTCCTATGAGCAGTTCTTC.

This clone came up a few times. The gene calls are TRBV3-1 (or the pseudogene TRBV3-2) and TRBJ1-5; possibly TRBD1 for D (5 bases). Trimming pared 1 base from V and 1 base from J, leaving 5 bases between. This CDR3 contains 14 residues. Looked up from germline, CDR1 is LGHDT and CDR2 is YNNKEL (reference sequence). The CDR3 here is CASSQAGSNQPQHF. DNA for the CDR3: TGTGCCAGCAGCCAAGCAGGGAGCAATCAGCCCCAGCATTTT.

This clone was found once. V and J are TRBV6-6 and TRBJ2-5, with a possible D match to TRBD2 (6 bases). Germline V gives CDR1 MNHNY, CDR2 SVGAGI (reference sequence). CDR3 size: 14 residues. V was shortened by 2 bases and J by 0 bases, with 7 bases between the two germline ends. The CDR3 here is CASSYRDYQETQYF. Here the CDR3 DNA reads TGTGCCAGCAGTTACCGGGACTACCAAGAGACCCAGTACTTC.

This clone was observed a single time. The rearrangement joins TRBV6-1 to TRBJ2-3; D ambiguous. CDR1 and CDR2 from the germline V gene are MNHNS and SASEGT. Trimming removed 3 bases at V and 0 bases at J, with 16 bases between. The CDR3 contains 17 residues. DNA for the CDR3: TGTGCCAGCAGTGATAGTGTCCTTGCGACTAGCACAGATACGCAGTATTTT. This gives the protein CASSDSVLATSTDTQYF.

This clone was observed a single time. The V call is TRBV19, the J call TRBJ1-3; D may be TRBD1 (5 bases). The germline V gene has CDR1 LNHDA and CDR2 SQIVND (reference sequence). Trimming took 1 base from V and 2 from J, leaving 21 bases between them. The CDR3 is 19 residues long. CDR3 bases: TGTGCCAGTAGTATAGGCCGGAGGGGATATCGAGATCCTGGAAACACCATATATTTT. It yields the protein CASSIGRRGYRDPGNTIYF.

Concerning this clone itself: Relative to the germline gene, one junction end is altered; a read error may explain this. The V call is TRBV18, the J call TRBJ1-4; D is undetermined. CDR3 length: 13 residues. Germline V gives CDR1 KGHSH, CDR2 LQKENI. The CDR3 sequence: CASSPRPDEKLLF. In nucleotides, the CDR3 is TGTGCCAGCTCACCACGTCCTGATGAAAAACTGCTTTTT. The full variable domain, completed using reference TRBV18 and TRBJ1-4, is NAGVMQNPRHLVRRRGQEARLRCSPMKGHSHVYWYRQLPEEGLKFMVYLQKENIIDESGMPKERFSAEFPKEGPSILRIQQVVRGDSAAYFCASSPRPDEKLLFGSGTQLSVL.

V gene TRBV5-5 combines with J gene TRBJ2-7; 9 positions match TRBD1. The CDR3 totals 16 residues. The ends lost 6 bases at V and 9 bases at J; junction bases unmatched: 19. Germline V CDR1 and CDR2: SGHKS, YYEKEE (reference sequence). The CDR3 spells CASIASGTGRGRWQYF. The CDR3 nucleotides read TGTGCCAGCATCGCCTCCGGGACAGGGAGGGGAAGATGGCAGTACTTC. The full variable domain, in which reference TRBV5-5 and TRBJ2-7 provide the parts outside the CDR3, is DAGVTQSPTHLIKTRGQQVTLRCSPISGHKSVSWYQQVLGQGPQFIFQYYEKEERGRGNFPDRFSARQFPNYSSELNVNALLLGDSALYLCASIASGTGRGRWQYFGPGTRLTVT.

V and J are TRBV10-1 and TRBJ2-5, with TRBD2 matching 7 bases. Trimming at V came to 6 bases and at J to 3 bases, leaving 4 bases not matched to a gene. Per the germline V gene, CDR1 is WNHNN and CDR2 is SYGVQD (reference sequence). This CDR3 has 13 amino acids. CDR3 nucleotides: TGCGCCAGCAGCGCTGGGACTAAAGAGACCCAGTACTTC. Amino acids: CASSAGTKETQYF.

The CDR3 region has the DNA TGTGCCAGCAGCGACGGGGGGGAGTCCTACAATGAGCAGTTCTTC. Residues: CASSDGGESYNEQFF. The chain recombines TRBV9 with TRBJ2-1; 8 positions match TRBD2. The CDR3 has 15 residues. Germline V CDR1 and CDR2: SGDLS, YYNGEE. J was trimmed by 1 base and V by 3 bases; bases with no gene match: 3.

This clone was recorded only once. The rearrangement links TRBV4-3 to TRBJ2-3; 11 bases are shared with TRBD2. V trimming: 0 bases; J trimming: 12 bases; junction bases outside the gene matches: 5. Germline CDR1 is LGHNA and CDR2 is YSLEER. The CDR3 spans 14 residues. The CDR3 DNA reads TGCGCCAGCAGCCAAGATTCGCTAGCGGGAGGTCAGTATTTT. Its translation: CASSQDSLAGGQYF.

This chain connects TRBV3-1 (or the pseudogene TRBV3-2) to TRBJ1-2; TRBD1 is a possible D gene (5 bases). Trimming pared 4 bases from V and 8 bases from J, leaving 14 bases between. The germline V gene has CDR1 LGHDT and CDR2 YNNKEL (reference sequence). There are 13 residues in the CDR3. DNA for the CDR3: TGTGCCAGCAGCCCCATAGGAGGGGAGGGCTACACCTTC. Protein product: CASSPIGGEGYTF.